Each of the 26 T cell receptor beta chains below was sequenced from the same sample in a study of PD-1 blockade in classical Hodgkin lymphoma (dated by TCRdb to 2018 to 2021). Library preparation was by the immunoSEQ multiplex PCR assay. Entries here come from immuneACCESS through TCRdb and include only in-frame sequences with V and J called. Some clones fail to appear in such tables; in the studies checked, an unresolved V gene covers under half of the shortfall, and the cause of the remainder is unknown. The sample has 10,000 to 15,000 clones on record, approximately 79% of them singletons. The ten largest clones represent about 1.6% of the sample. The time point label corresponds to: cycle 1 day 1 (C1D1), immediately before nivolumab initiation. Every trial patient had relapsed following autologous stem cell transplantation, and prior brentuximab vedotin exposure was what differed among cohorts A, B and C. CD4+ T cells were purified from thawed PBMCs by magnetic negative selection with a Miltenyi CD4+ T cell isolation kit.

Sample: CD4+ T cells from blood, taken at baseline. Receptors were obtained from a human donor with classical Hodgkin lymphoma.

This chain links TRBV9 with TRBJ2-3, with 7 positions matching TRBD2. The germline gives CDR1 SGDLS, CDR2 YYNGEE. CDR3 length: 15 amino acids. Trimming at V came to 4 bases and at J to 0 bases, leaving 5 bases not matched to a gene. CDR3 protein: CASSLLAISTDTQYF. CDR3 nucleotide sequence: TGTGCCAGCAGCTTACTAGCGATTAGCACAGATACGCAGTATTTT.

The gene calls are TRBV27 and TRBJ2-1; a possible D gene is TRBD1 (6 bases). Between the trimmed V and J ends, which lost 6 bases and 4 bases, there was a span of 19 bases. Germline V gene sequence: CDR1 MNHEY, CDR2 SMNVEV (reference sequence). This CDR3 region has 16 residues. In DNA, the CDR3 is TGTGCCAGCAGGCCTTTAGGGGGAATGGGTTACAATGAGCAGTTCTTC. Protein sequence: CASRPLGGMGYNEQFF.

This chain links TRBV6-5 with TRBJ1-3; 8 bases are a match to TRBD1. The CDR3 spans 15 residues. Germline V gene lookup returns CDR1 MNHEY and CDR2 SVGAGI. The junction had 4 bases not matched to a gene; V was cut back by 5 bases and J by 1 base. The CDR3 DNA sequence: TGTGCCAGCAGTCAGGACAGGGTGTCTGGAAACACCATATATTTT. Its translation is CASSQDRVSGNTIYF.

V and J are TRBV2 and TRBJ2-4; no firm D call. Deletions cut 4 bases from V and 8 bases from J, with 6 bases between. Germline loops: CDR1 SNHLY, CDR2 FYNNEI. The CDR3 sequence is 11 residues long. The CDR3 here is CASSVGDIQYF. The CDR3 DNA reads TGTGCCAGCAGTGTCGGTGACATTCAGTACTTC.

This clone has just a few counts. This chain links TRBV5-1 with TRBJ2-2; tentative D call: TRBD1 (6 bases). This CDR3 region has 17 residues. Looked up from germline, CDR1 is SGHRS and CDR2 is YFSETQ. V lost 3 bases and J lost 6, with 21 bases in between. The CDR3 DNA reads as TGCGCCAGCAGCTCAGAAGGGCAGGGGAGTTTTGCCGGGGAGCTGTTTTTT. This codes for CASSSEGQGSFAGELFF. Together with reference TRBV5-1 and TRBJ2-2, the CDR3 gives the full variable domain: KAGVTQTPRYLIKTRGQQVTLSCSPISGHRSVSWYQQTPGQGLQFLFEYFSETQRNKGNFPGRFSGRQFSNSRSEMNVSTLELGDSALYLCASSSEGQGSFAGELFFGEGSRLTVL.

The J gene is TRBJ1-2, the V gene TRBV30, with 9 positions matching TRBD1. Germline trimming cut 8 bases from V and 5 bases from J; bases unmatched to any gene: 9. CDR1 and CDR2 (germline): GTSNPN, SVGIG (reference sequence). The CDR3 consists of 13 residues. This CDR3 reads CAGMTGGFYGYTF. The CDR3 nucleotides read TGTGCCGGAATGACAGGGGGTTTTTATGGCTACACCTTC.

The chain couples TRBV5-1 to TRBJ2-1; D is ambiguous. The CDR3 runs 15 residues. CDR1 and CDR2 from the germline V gene are SGHRS and YFSETQ. V dropped 5 bases and J dropped 0 bases, with 12 bases sitting between them. The CDR3 DNA is TGCGCCAGCAGTCAAGTTTGGCGCTCCTACAATGAGCAGTTCTTC. It is translated as CASSQVWRSYNEQFF.

The genes are TRBV25-1 and TRBJ2-2; maybe TRBD1 (5 bases). The CDR3 contains 16 residues. The V gene's germline CDR1 is MGHDK and CDR2 SYGVNS. Trimming stripped 2 bases from V and 5 bases from J, with 15 bases between. CDR3 DNA sequence: TGTGCCAGCAGTGAAGTGATTCAGGGTTGGACCGGGGAGCTGTTTTTT. It codes for CASSEVIQGWTGELFF.

This clone was recorded a few times. The chain joins TRBV5-4 to TRBJ2-7; the D gene is possibly TRBD1 (6 bases). Germline V gene data show CDR1 as SGHNT and CDR2 as YYREEE (reference sequence). There are 13 residues in the CDR3. V dropped 0 bases and J dropped 6 bases, with 10 bases sitting between them. The CDR3 coding sequence is TGTGCCAGCAGCTTGGAGGCAGGGGTCGAGCAGTACTTC. Translating gives CASSLEAGVEQYF.

The chain uses TRBV6-6 and TRBJ1-5, with D possibly matching TRBD1 (5 bases). Per the germline V gene, CDR1 is MNHNY and CDR2 is SVGAGI (reference sequence). The germline V and J ends were trimmed by 1 base and 4 bases, with 8 bases remaining between them. This CDR3 is built from 14 residues. The CDR3 region is CASSYFGGNQPQHF. The CDR3 nucleotides read TGTGCCAGCAGTTACTTCGGGGGAAATCAGCCCCAGCATTTT.

The chain couples TRBV6-4 to TRBJ1-5; TRBD1 agrees at 9 bases. Germline V CDR1 and CDR2: MRHNA, SNTAGT. The CDR3 consists of 19 residues. Trimming took 4 bases from V and 3 from J; bases not matched to a gene: 16. The CDR3 here is CASSGRDRESTRLNQPQHF. DNA for the CDR3: TGTGCCAGCAGTGGGCGGGACAGGGAATCTACTCGCCTCAATCAGCCCCAGCATTTT.

The chain is built from TRBV28 and TRBJ2-5; 11 bases agree with TRBD2. The CDR3 runs to 16 residues. Germline lookup yields CDR1 MDHEN and CDR2 SYDVKM. V gave up 3 bases and J gave up 2 bases; unmatched junction bases: 5. The CDR3: CASSFGVAGGQETQYF. DNA for the CDR3: TGTGCCAGCAGTTTCGGGGTAGCGGGGGGGCAAGAGACCCAGTACTTC.

The chain uses TRBV5-6 and TRBJ2-1; TRBD2 agrees at 8 bases. The CDR3 consists of 16 residues. The germline gives CDR1 SGHDT, CDR2 YYEEEE. J lost 4 bases, V lost 4 bases, and 10 bases had no gene match. In nucleotides, the CDR3 is TGTGCCAGCAGCCCCGGGGGGGGACTACCTTACAATGAGCAGTTCTTC. Translated: CASSPGGGLPYNEQFF.

This sequence joins TRBV7-2 and TRBJ1-2; D unclear. Per the germline V gene, CDR1 is SGHTA and CDR2 is FQGNSA. Between the trimmed V and J ends, which lost 5 bases and 4 bases, there was a span of 17 bases. This CDR3 spans 15 amino acids. As DNA, the CDR3 is TGTGCCAGCAGCCCGATGACATGGGGTGGCTATGGCTACACCTTC. Its protein product is CASSPMTWGGYGYTF.

The CDR3 reads CASGGDRGDTQYF. CDR3 in DNA: TGTGCTTCGGGGGGAGACAGGGGAGATACGCAGTATTTT. The V gene is TRBV6-1, the J gene TRBJ2-3; tentatively, D is TRBD1 (8 bases). The CDR3 runs to 13 residues. Germline loops: CDR1 MNHNS, CDR2 SASEGT.

This chain links TRBV11-2 with TRBJ2-5; 8 positions match TRBD2. Germline CDR1 SGHAT, CDR2 FQNNGV. This CDR3 has 14 residues. V shed 2 bases and J 4 bases; nucleotides not matched to a gene: 3. This CDR3 reads CASSLISGGETQYF. The DNA of the CDR3 is TGTGCCAGCAGCTTAATAAGCGGGGGAGAGACCCAGTACTTC.

The J gene is TRBJ1-4, the V gene TRBV5-6; 10 bases are a match to TRBD1. Germline trimming cut 4 bases from V and 5 bases from J; bases unmatched to any gene: 5. Germline assignment: CDR1 SGHDT and CDR2 YYEEEE. The CDR3 is made up of 15 amino acids. The CDR3 sequence: CASSTDRGRNEKLFF. DNA for the CDR3: TGTGCCAGCAGCACTGACAGGGGGCGAAATGAAAAACTGTTTTTT.

V gene TRBV6-4 combines with J gene TRBJ2-1, with TRBD2 identical over 8 bases. The CDR3 loop spans 18 amino acids. The trim removed 6 bases at V and 2 bases at J, leaving 15 bases unmatched. Germline loops: CDR1 MRHNA, CDR2 SNTAGT. The DNA of the CDR3 is TGTGCCAGCAGCGAAACCCCATTCGGGACTAGTACCTACAATGAGCAGTTCTTC. Translating it yields CASSETPFGTSTYNEQFF.

This chain links TRBV4-1 with TRBJ2-1; no clear D. The CDR3 is 15 amino acids. V lost 0 bases and J lost 4, with 10 bases in between. Germline assignment: CDR1 MGHRA and CDR2 YSYEKL. The CDR3 DNA follows: TGCGCCAGCAGCCAAGAGGGATGGGTGTACAATGAGCAGTTCTTC. Its translation: CASSQEGWVYNEQFF.

The chain uses TRBV5-4 and TRBJ1-2; 7 bases are a match to TRBD1. Germline V CDR1 and CDR2: SGHNT, YYREEE (reference sequence). CDR3 size: 14 residues. J lost 6 bases, V lost 2 bases, and 7 bases had no gene match. The CDR3 DNA reads as TGTGCCAGCAGCTTCGAGGGGGCCCCGGATGGCTACACCTTC. Translation gives CASSFEGAPDGYTF.

The chain is built from TRBV27 and TRBJ1-5, with 7 bases lining up with TRBD1. J lost 2 bases, V lost 5 bases, and 0 bases had no gene match. The CDR3 covers 13 residues. Germline CDR1 reads MNHEY; CDR2 reads SMNVEV (reference sequence). The CDR3: CASSGQGNQPQHF. DNA for the CDR3: TGTGCCAGCAGTGGACAGGGCAATCAGCCCCAGCATTTT.

The CDR3 here is CASTLSGDTDTQYF. CDR3 sequence (DNA): TGTGCCAGTACTCTTAGCGGGGACACAGATACGCAGTATTTT. The chain joins TRBV19 to TRBJ2-3; 8 bases are shared with TRBD2. The CDR3 is 14 residues long. Trimming removed 7 bases from V and 2 bases from J; junction bases left unmatched: 5. Germline V gene lookup returns CDR1 LNHDA and CDR2 SQIVND (reference sequence).

The chain couples TRBV18 to TRBJ2-3; 7 bases are a match to TRBD1. V trimming: 5 bases; J trimming: 1 base; junction bases outside the gene matches: 9. CDR1 is KGHSH, CDR2 LQKENI, per germline. This CDR3 spans 16 amino acids. Here the CDR3 reads CASSSSSGQGTDTQYF. For the CDR3, the DNA is TGTGCCAGCTCATCCTCCTCCGGACAGGGCACAGATACGCAGTATTTT.

The chain joins TRBV7-2 to TRBJ1-5; D unclear. V lost 1 base to trimming and J lost 4 bases, with 5 bases between them. The germline CDR1 and CDR2 sequences are SGHTA and FQGNSA. The CDR3 has 13 residues. CDR3 sequence reads: CASSLVDNQPQHF. In DNA form, the CDR3 reads TGTGCCAGCAGCTTAGTGGATAATCAGCCCCAGCATTTT.

This rearrangement joins TRBV6-6 to TRBJ2-7, with D possibly being TRBD1 (6 bases). From germline, CDR1 is MNHNY and CDR2 SVGAGI (reference sequence). V was clipped by 7 bases and J by 1 base, with 11 bases between them. The CDR3 sequence is 13 residues long. The CDR3 region has the DNA TGTGCCAGCACTTTACAGGGATCCTACGAGCAGTACTTC. Translation: CASTLQGSYEQYF.

The rearrangement links TRBV4-1 to TRBJ2-1; D not resolved. V lost 0 bases and J lost 6, with 6 bases in between. Germline V gives CDR1 MGHRA, CDR2 YSYEKL. The CDR3 length is 13 residues. This CDR3 reads CASSQDGFNEQFF. CDR3 nucleotides: TGCGCCAGCAGCCAAGACGGATTCAATGAGCAGTTCTTC.